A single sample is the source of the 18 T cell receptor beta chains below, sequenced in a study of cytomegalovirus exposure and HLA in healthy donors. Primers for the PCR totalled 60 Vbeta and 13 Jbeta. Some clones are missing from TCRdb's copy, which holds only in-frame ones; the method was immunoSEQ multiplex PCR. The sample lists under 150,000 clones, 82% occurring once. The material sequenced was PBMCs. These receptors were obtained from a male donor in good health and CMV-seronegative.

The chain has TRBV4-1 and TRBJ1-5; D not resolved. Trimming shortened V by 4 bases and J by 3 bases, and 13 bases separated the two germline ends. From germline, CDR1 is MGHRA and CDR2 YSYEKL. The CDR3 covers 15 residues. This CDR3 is CASSPDYGFNQPQHF. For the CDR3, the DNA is TGCGCCAGCAGCCCAGACTACGGGTTCAATCAGCCCCAGCATTTT.

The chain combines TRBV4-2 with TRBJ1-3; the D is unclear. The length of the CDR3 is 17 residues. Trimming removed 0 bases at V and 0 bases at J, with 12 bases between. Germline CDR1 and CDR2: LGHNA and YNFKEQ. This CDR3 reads CASSQESTQVSGNTIYF. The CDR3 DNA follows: TGTGCCAGCAGCCAAGAAAGCACGCAGGTCTCTGGAAACACCATATATTTT.

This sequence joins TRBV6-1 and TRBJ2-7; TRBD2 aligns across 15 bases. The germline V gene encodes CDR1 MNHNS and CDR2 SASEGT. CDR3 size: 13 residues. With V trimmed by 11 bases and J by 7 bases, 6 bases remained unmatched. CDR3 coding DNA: TGTGCCGGCGGACTAGCGGGGGGGCGGGAGCAGTACTTC. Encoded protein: CAGGLAGGREQYF.

The CDR3 sequence: CASSPLGASPGNEQFF. CDR3 nucleotide sequence: TGCGCCAGCAGCCCCCTGGGGGCCTCTCCGGGGAATGAGCAGTTCTTC. The rearrangement uses TRBV4-1 and TRBJ2-1; possible D gene TRBD1, 6 bases. Trimming shortened V by 4 bases and J by 7 bases, and 20 bases separated the two germline ends. The CDR3 is 16 residues long. The germline V gene has CDR1 MGHRA and CDR2 YSYEKL.

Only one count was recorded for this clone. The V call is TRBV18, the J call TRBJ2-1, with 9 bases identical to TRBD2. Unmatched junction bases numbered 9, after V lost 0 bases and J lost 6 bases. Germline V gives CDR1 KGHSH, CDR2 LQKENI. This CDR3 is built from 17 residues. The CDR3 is CASSPPSLAGTSNEQFF. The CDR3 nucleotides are TGTGCCAGCTCACCACCCTCCCTAGCGGGGACTTCCAATGAGCAGTTCTTC.

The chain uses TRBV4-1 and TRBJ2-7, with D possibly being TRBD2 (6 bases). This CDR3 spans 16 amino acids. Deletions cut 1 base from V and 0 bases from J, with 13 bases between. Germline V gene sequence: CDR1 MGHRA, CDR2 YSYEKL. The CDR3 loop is CASSQGPGDFSYEQYF. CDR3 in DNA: TGCGCCAGCAGCCAAGGTCCGGGGGACTTCTCCTACGAGCAGTACTTC.

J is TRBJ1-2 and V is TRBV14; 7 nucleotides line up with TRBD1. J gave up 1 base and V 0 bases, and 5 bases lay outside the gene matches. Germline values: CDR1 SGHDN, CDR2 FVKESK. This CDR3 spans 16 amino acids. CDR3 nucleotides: TGTGCCAGCAGCCAAGATCCGACAGGGAATAACTATGGCTACACCTTC. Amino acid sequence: CASSQDPTGNNYGYTF.

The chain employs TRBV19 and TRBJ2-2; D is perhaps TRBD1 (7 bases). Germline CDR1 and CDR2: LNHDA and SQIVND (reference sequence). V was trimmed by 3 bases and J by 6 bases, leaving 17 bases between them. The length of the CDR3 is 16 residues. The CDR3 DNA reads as TGTGCCAGTAGTATCGAGGGCAGGGGGGACCCCGGGGAGCTGTTTTTT. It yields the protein CASSIEGRGDPGELFF.

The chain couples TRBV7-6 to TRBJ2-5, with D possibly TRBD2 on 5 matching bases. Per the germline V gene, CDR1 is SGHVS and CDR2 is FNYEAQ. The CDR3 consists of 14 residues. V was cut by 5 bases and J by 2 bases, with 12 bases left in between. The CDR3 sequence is CASSQMGGQETQYF. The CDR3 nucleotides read TGTGCCAGCAGCCAAATGGGCGGGCAAGAGACCCAGTACTTC.

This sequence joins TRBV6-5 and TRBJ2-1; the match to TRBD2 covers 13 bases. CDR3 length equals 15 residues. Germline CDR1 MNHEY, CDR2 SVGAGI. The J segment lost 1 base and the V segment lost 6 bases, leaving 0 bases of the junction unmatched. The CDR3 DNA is TGTGCCAGCAGGGGACTAGCGGGATCCTACAATGAGCAGTTCTTC. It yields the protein CASRGLAGSYNEQFF.

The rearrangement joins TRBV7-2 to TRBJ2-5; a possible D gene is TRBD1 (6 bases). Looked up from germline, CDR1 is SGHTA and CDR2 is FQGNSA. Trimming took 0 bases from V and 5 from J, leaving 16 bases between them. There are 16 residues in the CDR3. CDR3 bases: TGTGCCAGCAGCTTAGCGGTCGCAGGGGATTTGGAGACCCAGTACTTC. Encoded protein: CASSLAVAGDLETQYF.

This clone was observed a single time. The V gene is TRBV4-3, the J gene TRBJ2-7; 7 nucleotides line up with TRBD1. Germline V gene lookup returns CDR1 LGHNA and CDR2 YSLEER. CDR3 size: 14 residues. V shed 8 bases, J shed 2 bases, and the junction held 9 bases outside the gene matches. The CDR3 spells CASSPGQTAYEQYF. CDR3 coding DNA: TGCGCCAGCTCACCGGGACAGACGGCCTACGAGCAGTACTTC.

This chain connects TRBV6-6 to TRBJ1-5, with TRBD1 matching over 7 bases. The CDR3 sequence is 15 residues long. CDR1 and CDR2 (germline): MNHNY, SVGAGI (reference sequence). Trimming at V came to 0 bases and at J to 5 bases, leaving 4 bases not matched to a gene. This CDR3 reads CASSYSRQGDQPQHF. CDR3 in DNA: TGTGCCAGCAGTTACTCGAGACAGGGAGATCAGCCCCAGCATTTT.

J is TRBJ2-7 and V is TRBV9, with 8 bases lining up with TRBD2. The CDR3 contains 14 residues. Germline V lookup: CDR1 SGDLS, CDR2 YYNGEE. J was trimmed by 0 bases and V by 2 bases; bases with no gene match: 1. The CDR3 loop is CASSVSGNSYEQYF. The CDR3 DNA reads TGTGCCAGCAGCGTTAGCGGGAACTCCTACGAGCAGTACTTC.

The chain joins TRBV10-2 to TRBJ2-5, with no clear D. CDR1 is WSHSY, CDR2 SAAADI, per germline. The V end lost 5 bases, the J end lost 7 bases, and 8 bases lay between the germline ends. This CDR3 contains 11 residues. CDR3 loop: CASSTPGTQYF. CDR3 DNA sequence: TGCGCCAGCAGTACCCCCGGGACCCAGTACTTC.

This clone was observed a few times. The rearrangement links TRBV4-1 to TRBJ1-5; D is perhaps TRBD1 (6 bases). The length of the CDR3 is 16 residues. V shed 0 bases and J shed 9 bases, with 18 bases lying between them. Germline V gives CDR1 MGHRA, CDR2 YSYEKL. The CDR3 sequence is CASSQDRTDPLSPQHF. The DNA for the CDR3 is TGCGCCAGCAGCCAAGATCGGACAGACCCCTTGTCGCCCCAGCATTTT.

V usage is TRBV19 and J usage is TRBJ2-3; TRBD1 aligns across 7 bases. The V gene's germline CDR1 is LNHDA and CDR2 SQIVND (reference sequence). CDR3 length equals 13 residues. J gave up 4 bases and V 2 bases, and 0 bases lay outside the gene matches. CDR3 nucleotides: TGTGCCAGTAGTATACAGGGGGCAGATACGCAGTATTTT. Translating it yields CASSIQGADTQYF.

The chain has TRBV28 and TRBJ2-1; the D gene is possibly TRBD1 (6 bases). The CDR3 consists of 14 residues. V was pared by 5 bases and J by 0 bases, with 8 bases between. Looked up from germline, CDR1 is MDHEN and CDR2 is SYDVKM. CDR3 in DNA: TGTGCCAGCAGTACAGGGAGCTCCTACAATGAGCAGTTCTTC. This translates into CASSTGSSYNEQFF.